The T cell receptor beta chain under discussion was sequenced for a study of T cells after yellow fever vaccination. Study in general: SMART-Seq v4 Ultra Low Input handled preparation of low-cell-number fractions.

This clonotype was seen only a few times. Its antigen is as yet unknown. Each CDR3 protein gets one entry after TCRdb re-called the 5' RACE reads with MiXCR. The data show about 99,000 distinct CDR3 sequences, roughly 5.8% seen once. Whole-study results and caveats: A limited proportion of clonotypes was detected within both the CD4 and CD8 compartments.

The origin of this receptor is a man in his late teens or twenties who received the YFV17D yellow fever vaccine. The sample in question was CD8+ T cells sorted from PBMCs, obtained 10 days after the yellow fever booster vaccination.

CDR3 loop: CAISESASGAHEQYF. The DNA for the CDR3 is TGTGCCATCAGTGAGTCGGCTAGCGGGGCCCACGAGCAGTACTTC. The genes are TRBV10-3 and TRBJ2-7; TRBD2 aligns across 9 bases. The CDR3 spans 15 residues. V shed 0 bases, J shed 5 bases, and the junction held 5 bases outside the gene matches. The germline V gene encodes CDR1 ENHRY and CDR2 SYGVKD.